This TCR beta chain comes out of a study of T cells after somatic rescue of genetic block (dated by TCRdb to 2018 to 2021). Study-wide context: The study assessed how robust, over the long term, a T-cell system was when the system had developed through somatic rescue of a genetic block in T-cell development.

Worth noting for this clone: The target of this receptor is not known. No qualities accompany the bases; no much larger clone lies one base away.

The method was the immunoSEQ multiplex PCR assay. TCRdb limited this immuneACCESS table to in-frame rearrangements with V and J called. A share of clones is missing; checked studies link under half to unresolved V genes, and the rest is unexplained. The sample table lists 11,000 to 15,000 clones, approximately 79% of them with a count of one. The ten largest account for less than 25% of the sample. The receptor comes from a boy younger than 18. The sample was peripheral blood mononuclear cells (PBMCs).

The CDR3 corresponds to CSDSSQFF. The nucleotide sequence reads as follows: TGCAGTGATTCTTCGCAGTTCTTC. The rearranged segments are TRBV20-1 and TRBJ2-1, with the D gene uncertain. Deletion took 7 bases off V and 12 bases off J, with a span of 7 bases between the germline ends. In the germline V gene (reference sequence), CDR1 corresponds to DFQATT and CDR2 to SNEGSKA. The cysteine opens and the phenylalanine closes a CDR3 of 8 amino acids. The only DNA kept is the CDR3, 24 bases in frame from the first base.